Below are 12 T cell receptor beta chains sequenced from a single sample in a study of T cell repertoires in cytomegalovirus infection. TCRdb itself ran the reads through MiXCR, one entry per CDR3 protein. The sample includes a few hundred thousand distinct CDR3 sequences, 15% to 20% of them seen just once. The sample was PBMCs. These receptor sequences come from a human donor in good health (CMV status not recorded). Some clones in this sample may be carry-over from other donors' samples.

This clonotype came up a few times. The chain is built from TRBV6-5 and TRBJ2-3; D call uncertain. V gave up 4 bases and J gave up 0 bases, with 8 bases separating them. Per germline, CDR1 MNHEY and CDR2 SVGAGI. The CDR3 is 14 residues long. The CDR3 here is CASSSLLSTDTQYF. The CDR3, as DNA: TGTGCCAGCAGTTCTCTTCTTAGCACAGATACGCAGTATTTT.

This clonotype was detected ten times or more. This chain uses TRBV7-2 with TRBJ2-4; D possibly uses TRBD1 or TRBD2 (5 bases each). This CDR3 contains 15 residues. Trimming left V 2 bases short and J 4 bases short, with 12 bases between. Germline V gene sequence: CDR1 SGHTA, CDR2 FQGNSA. The CDR3 sequence: CASSLNGAAKNIQYF. CDR3 coding DNA: TGTGCCAGCAGCTTAAACGGGGCAGCGAAAAACATTCAGTACTTC.

Ten or more counts support this clonotype. V and J are TRBV10-3 and TRBJ1-2; unclear D gene. Deletions cut 2 bases from V and 4 bases from J, with 11 bases between. The length of the CDR3 is 14 residues. The germline CDR1 and CDR2 sequences are ENHRY and SYGVKD. For the CDR3, the DNA is TGTGCCATCAGTGAGGAGGGCGGAGGCTATGGCTACACCTTC. This encodes CAISEEGGGYGYTF.

This chain uses TRBV5-4 with TRBJ1-1, with D unclear. Germline V gene lookup returns CDR1 SGHNT and CDR2 YYREEE (reference sequence). This CDR3 is built from 15 residues. V lost 0 bases and J lost 6, with 15 bases in between. This CDR3 reads CASSLEGRQIAEAFF. Written as DNA, the CDR3 is TGTGCCAGCAGCTTGGAGGGCAGACAAATAGCTGAAGCTTTCTTT.

In its sample, this clonotype was seen many times. The rearrangement uses TRBV11-2 and TRBJ1-1; unclear D gene. CDR3 size: 13 residues. V lost 6 bases to trimming and J lost 2 bases, with 10 bases between them. Germline lookup yields CDR1 SGHAT and CDR2 FQNNGV. DNA of the CDR3: TGTGCCAGCAGTTCCGGGCTAAACACTGAAGCTTTCTTT. The encoded protein is CASSSGLNTEAFF.

This clonotype was seen a handful of times. This chain links TRBV15 with TRBJ1-4, with TRBD1 identical over 7 bases. The CDR3 runs to 16 residues. CDR1 is LNHNV and CDR2 is YYDKDF in the germline V gene (reference sequence). Trimming cost V 0 bases and J 3 bases; bases outside gene matches: 4. As DNA, the CDR3 is TGTGCCACCAGCAGAGATCGACAGGGAGCTAATGAAAAACTGTTTTTT. Translated: CATSRDRQGANEKLFF.

This clonotype was detected many times. The chain links TRBV27 to TRBJ1-6; TRBD1 matches at 10 bases. V lost 6 bases, J lost 9 bases, and 8 bases stayed unmatched. CDR1 is MNHEY and CDR2 is SMNVEV in the germline V gene (reference sequence). This CDR3 has 15 residues. As DNA, the CDR3 is TGTGCCAGCAGAGACGGGACAGGGGAAGCTTCACCCCTCCACTTT. Translating gives CASRDGTGEASPLHF.

This clonotype was detected only a few times. V and J are TRBV5-1 and TRBJ2-7, with a possible D match to TRBD1 (6 bases). The CDR3 length is 16 residues. Trimming stripped 0 bases from V and 3 bases from J, with 16 bases between. The germline V gene has CDR1 SGHRS and CDR2 YFSETQ. CDR3 coding DNA: TGCGCCAGCAGCTTGGGTACAGGGAATAGAATCTACGAGCAGTACTTC. Its translation: CASSLGTGNRIYEQYF.

There are a few counts of this clonotype. The V gene is TRBV28, the J gene TRBJ2-2, with unresolved D. The CDR3 length is 15 residues. V gave up 7 bases and J gave up 0 bases, with 12 bases separating them. Looked up from germline, CDR1 is MDHEN and CDR2 is SYDVKM. This CDR3 reads CASKALAANTGELFF. Here the CDR3 DNA reads TGTGCCAGCAAGGCCCTGGCCGCGAACACCGGGGAGCTGTTTTTT.

This clonotype appeared many times. Compared with germline, one end of the junction differs, possibly owing to a read error. The DNA for the CDR3 is TGTGCCAGCAGATTAGCGGGGGCCGCGAACACCGGGGAGCTGTTTTTT. Translating it yields CASRLAGAANTGELFF. The chain links TRBV12-3 or TRBV12-4 to TRBJ2-2; 9 bases map to TRBD2. CDR3 length equals 16 residues.

The chain joins TRBV7-6 to TRBJ2-7; 9 nucleotides align to TRBD2. V was clipped by 1 base and J by 6 bases; unmatched bases: 7. Germline CDR1 and CDR2: SGHVS and FNYEAQ. The CDR3 loop spans 15 amino acids. Written as DNA, the CDR3 is TGTGCCAGCAGCTTAGATGTAGCGGGGGTTGTCGAGCAGTACTTC. This encodes CASSLDVAGVVEQYF.

This clonotype was counted at least ten times. This sequence joins TRBV19 and TRBJ2-1, with 8 bases fitting TRBD1. Trimming cost V 6 bases and J 2 bases; bases outside gene matches: 12. Germline V gives CDR1 LNHDA, CDR2 SQIVND (reference sequence). This CDR3 comprises 17 residues. The CDR3 sequence: CASRDPDRGHTYNEQFF. For the CDR3, the DNA is TGTGCCAGTAGGGACCCTGACAGGGGTCATACCTACAATGAGCAGTTCTTC.